Listed here are 27 T cell receptor beta chains from one sample, sequenced in a study of shared clonotypes between healthy human individuals (TCRdb year 2020). The library was built by means of the immunoSEQ multiplex PCR assay. This is the immuneACCESS table as TCRdb keeps it, with only in-frame sequences that have V and J called. A part of the clones is gone; compared with another copy, unresolved V genes explain less than half, and the rest is unexplained. The sample contains millions of clones, 90% to 95% of them found a single time. The ten largest clonotypes hold 0.11% to 0.15% of the sample. The sequencing input was naive CD4+ T cells sorted from blood. Taken with the paper, the label for cell subset or site translates to: CD45RA+ positively selected. Source of these receptors: a man between 18 and 29 years old in good health.

The chain's CDR3 is CASSLGSSGANVLTF. In DNA form, the CDR3 reads TGTGCCAGCAGCTTAGGCTCCTCTGGGGCCAACGTCCTGACTTTC. This sequence joins TRBV11-2 and TRBJ2-6; no reliable D call. This CDR3 spans 15 amino acids. Germline CDR1 SGHAT, CDR2 FQNNGV. V was cut by 1 base and J by 0 bases, with 4 bases left in between. The full variable domain, its missing parts supplied by reference TRBV11-2 and TRBJ2-6, is EAGVAQSPRYKIIEKRQSVAFWCNPISGHATLYWYQQILGQGPKLLIQFQNNGVVDDSQLPKDRFSAERLKGVDSTLKIQPAKLEDSAVYLCASSLGSSGANVLTFGAGSRLTVL.

The gene calls are TRBV7-2 and TRBJ2-6; D ambiguous. The CDR3 spans 14 residues. Looked up from germline, CDR1 is SGHTA and CDR2 is FQGNSA. V shed 6 bases and J shed 1 base, with 7 bases lying between them. CDR3 sequence: CASRKVSGANVLTF. The CDR3 region has the DNA TGTGCCAGCAGGAAGGTGTCTGGGGCCAACGTCCTGACTTTC.

V and J are TRBV19 and TRBJ1-5; TRBD1 matches at 7 bases. CDR3 size: 13 residues. The V gene's germline CDR1 is LNHDA and CDR2 SQIVND (reference sequence). Trimming cost V 6 bases and J 7 bases; bases outside gene matches: 6. This CDR3 is CASRPGTEQPQHF. In DNA form, the CDR3 reads TGTGCCAGTAGACCAGGGACAGAACAGCCCCAGCATTTT.

As regards this clone: Other nucleotide sequences from this sample produce the same CDR3. J is TRBJ1-4 and V is TRBV7-9; TRBD1 agrees at 8 bases. The V and J ends lost 3 bases and 4 bases, in that order; junction bases with no gene match: 1. Germline V CDR1 and CDR2: SEHNR, FQNEAQ (reference sequence). CDR3 length: 14 amino acids. In DNA, the CDR3 is TGTGCCAGCAGCTTGGGACAGGTTAATGAAAAACTGTTTTTT. Protein: CASSLGQVNEKLFF.

This chain connects TRBV2 to TRBJ1-5; perhaps TRBD1 as D (6 bases). V lost 3 bases and J lost 5, with 17 bases in between. This CDR3 comprises 16 residues. The V gene's germline CDR1 is SNHLY and CDR2 FYNNEI. CDR3 DNA: TGTGCCAGCAGTGAGAGGGACACCTTGATCGATCAGCCCCAGCATTTT. As protein: CASSERDTLIDQPQHF.

This chain connects TRBV9 to TRBJ2-5; TRBD1 or TRBD2 may be the D gene (6 bases each). The end of the DNA aligns better with TRBJ2-7, so the J call may be wrong. This CDR3 spans 14 amino acids. The germline CDR1 and CDR2 sequences are SGDLS and YYNGEE. The DNA of the CDR3 is TGTGCCAGCAGCGTGGAGGGGGATAGGTACGAGCAGTACTTC. Its protein product is CASSVEGDRYEQYF.

The chain combines TRBV5-1 with TRBJ2-3, with D unclear. Trimming stripped 5 bases from V and 1 base from J, with 14 bases between. The CDR3 is made up of 15 amino acids. Germline-derived CDR1 and CDR2 are SGHRS and YFSETQ. The CDR3 protein is CASSNGGYRTDTQYF. The DNA for the CDR3 is TGCGCCAGCAGTAATGGTGGATATCGCACAGATACGCAGTATTTT.

The J gene is TRBJ1-4, the V gene TRBV11-2; TRBD1 is a possible D gene (6 bases). V dropped 6 bases and J dropped 4 bases, with 15 bases sitting between them. Germline loops: CDR1 SGHAT, CDR2 FQNNGV. The CDR3 is made up of 15 amino acids. This CDR3 reads CASRPLTGINEKLFF. CDR3 nucleotides: TGTGCCAGCAGACCACTGACAGGAATTAATGAAAAACTGTTTTTT.

V is TRBV18 and J is TRBJ2-7; no reliable D call. The CDR3 is 13 residues long. The V and J ends lost 6 bases and 5 bases respectively, with 14 bases between them. Germline CDR1 is KGHSH and CDR2 is LQKENI. The CDR3 coding sequence is TGTGCCAGCTCCCCTTCGTCTCCCCACGAGCAGTACTTC. This encodes CASSPSSPHEQYF.

Comment on this clone: Distinct nucleotide sequences in the sample also encode this CDR3. The chain carries TRBV18 and TRBJ1-1; D remains unclear. CDR3 length: 14 residues. V was pared by 1 base and J by 2 bases, with 8 bases between. CDR1 and CDR2 from the germline V gene are KGHSH and LQKENI. The CDR3 is CASSPLDTNTEAFF. CDR3 coding DNA: TGTGCCAGCTCACCACTTGACACAAACACTGAAGCTTTCTTT.

Concerning this clone itself: The sample has other DNA sequences that encode this CDR3 too. The J gene is TRBJ2-7, the V gene TRBV28; 11 bases line up with TRBD1. Trimming at V came to 7 bases and at J to 2 bases, leaving 7 bases not matched to a gene. CDR3 length: 15 amino acids. The germline V gene has CDR1 MDHEN and CDR2 SYDVKM. The CDR3 DNA reads as TGTGCCAGCACCCTTAGGGACAGGGGGGCCTACGAGCAGTACTTC. Amino acids: CASTLRDRGAYEQYF.

The V gene is TRBV7-3, the J gene TRBJ2-3, with a weak D call TRBD1 (6 bases). CDR1 and CDR2 (germline): SGHTA, FQGTGA. CDR3 length: 15 residues. V lost 5 bases and J 0 bases, leaving 12 bases between the germline ends. The CDR3 region is CASSPLGASTDTQYF. As DNA, the CDR3 is TGTGCCAGCAGCCCCCTGGGGGCGAGCACAGATACGCAGTATTTT. Full variable domain (outside the CDR3, taken from reference TRBV7-3 and TRBJ2-3): GAGVSQTPSNKVTEKGKYVELRCDPISGHTALYWYRQSLGQGPEFLIYFQGTGAADDSGLPNDRFFAVRPEGSVSTLKIQRTERGDSAVYLCASSPLGASTDTQYFGPGTRLTVL.

V is TRBV29-1 and J is TRBJ1-4, with D unclear. The CDR3 runs to 13 residues. The ends were cut back, 7 bases at V and 0 bases at J, with 9 bases in the middle. Germline assignment: CDR1 SQVTM and CDR2 ANQGSEA. In DNA form, the CDR3 reads TGCAGCGCGACTGGGACAACTAATGAAAAACTGTTTTTT. Translation: CSATGTTNEKLFF. Supplemented by reference TRBV29-1 and TRBJ1-4, the full variable domain reads SAVISQKPSRDICQRGTSLTIQCQVDSQVTMMFWYRQQPGQSLTLIATANQGSEATYESGFVIDKFPISRPNLTFSTLTVSNMSPEDSSIYLCSATGTTNEKLFFGSGTQLSVL.

The chain carries TRBV10-2 and TRBJ2-1, with a weak D call TRBD2 (5 bases). CDR3 length equals 16 residues. Germline CDR1 reads WSHSY; CDR2 reads SAAADI. Trimming shortened V by 4 bases and J by 0 bases, and 13 bases separated the two germline ends. The CDR3 protein is CASSGSSGSSYNEQFF. The DNA for the CDR3 is TGCGCCAGCAGTGGGTCTTCGGGGAGCTCCTACAATGAGCAGTTCTTC.

This clone was detected only a few times. The V gene is TRBV19, the J gene TRBJ1-5; D remains unclear. Germline V gene lookup returns CDR1 LNHDA and CDR2 SQIVND (reference sequence). The CDR3 length is 15 residues. The V and J ends lost 6 bases and 0 bases respectively, with 12 bases between them. The CDR3 region is CASSPYRDSNQPQHF. CDR3 bases: TGTGCCAGTAGCCCCTACCGGGATAGCAATCAGCCCCAGCATTTT.

This chain connects TRBV7-8 to TRBJ2-1, with D possibly matching TRBD2 (5 bases). Deletions cut 3 bases from V and 1 base from J, with 10 bases between. This CDR3 has 15 amino acids. Germline CDR1 is SGHVS and CDR2 is FQNEAQ. In DNA, the CDR3 is TGTGCCAGCAGCTTCCATAGCGCGTCCTACAATGAGCAGTTCTTC. Translating it yields CASSFHSASYNEQFF. Filled out from reference TRBV7-8 and TRBJ2-1, the complete variable domain reads GAGVSQSPRYKVAKRGQDVALRCDPISGHVSLFWYQQALGQGPEFLTYFQNEAQLDKSGLPSDRFFAERPEGSVSTLKIQRTQQEDSAVYLCASSFHSASYNEQFFGPGTRLTVL.

This chain links TRBV19 with TRBJ2-5; no definite D call. Between the trimmed V and J ends, which lost 1 base and 1 base, there was a span of 7 bases. This CDR3 is 14 amino acids long. In germline, CDR1 is LNHDA, CDR2 SQIVND (reference sequence). CDR3 nucleotide sequence: TGTGCCAGTAGTATAGGGGGATTCCAAGAGACCCAGTACTTC. Protein sequence: CASSIGGFQETQYF.

The chain carries TRBV7-9 and TRBJ2-7; TRBD2 aligns across 13 bases. J was trimmed by 3 bases and V by 8 bases; bases with no gene match: 4. The CDR3 runs to 14 residues. Per the germline V gene, CDR1 is SEHNR and CDR2 is FQNEAQ (reference sequence). This CDR3 is CASVRLAGGYEQYF. Written as DNA, the CDR3 is TGTGCCAGCGTCAGACTAGCGGGAGGCTACGAGCAGTACTTC.

The V call is TRBV2, the J call TRBJ2-1; 11 bases match TRBD2. The CDR3 covers 14 residues. Germline lookup yields CDR1 SNHLY and CDR2 FYNNEI. V lost 6 bases, J lost 9 bases, and 7 bases stayed unmatched. CDR3 protein: CASRRLAGRGEQFF. In DNA, the CDR3 is TGTGCCAGCAGGCGACTAGCGGGGAGGGGTGAGCAGTTCTTC. Full variable domain (outside the CDR3, taken from reference TRBV2 and TRBJ2-1): EPEVTQTPSHQVTQMGQEVILRCVPISNHLYFYWYRQILGQKVEFLVSFYNNEISEKSEIFDDQFSVERPDGSNFTLKIRSTKLEDSAMYFCASRRLAGRGEQFFGPGTRLTVL.

The chain carries TRBV29-1 and TRBJ2-2, with 7 bases identical to TRBD2. The CDR3 runs 14 residues. After removal of 7 bases from V and 5 bases from J, the junction contained 10 bases not matched to a gene. The germline V gene encodes CDR1 SQVTM and CDR2 ANQGSEA. CDR3 protein: CSARSGDRTGELFF. The CDR3 region has the DNA TGCAGCGCCCGGAGCGGGGATAGAACCGGGGAGCTGTTTTTT.

The gene calls are TRBV10-3 and TRBJ2-6; tentative D call: TRBD1 (6 bases). In germline, CDR1 is ENHRY, CDR2 SYGVKD. The CDR3 consists of 17 residues. Trimming shortened V by 4 bases and J by 0 bases, and 13 bases separated the two germline ends. The CDR3 DNA is TGTGCCATCAGTGGATCGGGACAAATCTCTGGGGCCAACGTCCTGACTTTC. It translates to CAISGSGQISGANVLTF.

The chain is built from TRBV27 and TRBJ2-3; TRBD2 agrees at 7 bases. The CDR3 totals 15 residues. The ends lost 6 bases at V and 2 bases at J; junction bases unmatched: 8. In germline, CDR1 is MNHEY, CDR2 SMNVEV (reference sequence). The CDR3 nucleotides read TGTGCCAGCAGCAGACGCGGGGGAAACACAGATACGCAGTATTTT. It translates to CASSRRGGNTDTQYF.

This rearrangement joins TRBV10-1 to TRBJ2-7; no definite D call. Trimming removed 8 bases from V and 3 bases from J, with 8 bases in between. This CDR3 is 11 amino acids long. Germline V lookup: CDR1 WNHNN, CDR2 SYGVQD (reference sequence). The CDR3 sequence: CASSNNYEQYF. CDR3 nucleotide sequence: TGCGCCAGCTCGAATAACTACGAGCAGTACTTC.

This chain uses TRBV28 with TRBJ2-4, with D perhaps matching TRBD2 (6 bases). The germline V gene encodes CDR1 MDHEN and CDR2 SYDVKM. V was shortened by 3 bases and J by 8 bases, with 11 bases between the two germline ends. The CDR3 is made up of 13 amino acids. For the CDR3, the DNA is TGTGCCAGCAGTTTCGGGGGTTCGGACATTCAGTACTTC. As protein: CASSFGGSDIQYF.

V is TRBV14 and J is TRBJ1-2; possible D gene TRBD1, 5 bases. V lost 1 base to trimming and J lost 3 bases, with 9 bases between them. CDR3 length equals 14 residues. From germline, CDR1 is SGHDN and CDR2 FVKESK. CDR3 sequence (DNA): TGTGCCAGCAGCCAAGCGGCAGGGCACTATGGCTACACCTTC. As protein: CASSQAAGHYGYTF.

J is TRBJ1-1 and V is TRBV28, with no clear D. Germline V lookup: CDR1 MDHEN, CDR2 SYDVKM. This CDR3 comprises 14 residues. V dropped 7 bases and J dropped 4 bases, with 16 bases sitting between them. The CDR3 protein is CASTPRGLSTEAFF. CDR3 nucleotides: TGTGCCAGCACCCCTCGGGGTTTAAGCACTGAAGCTTTCTTT.

This clone was observed once. The J gene is TRBJ1-5, the V gene TRBV19, with a tentative D call TRBD1 (5 bases). This CDR3 region has 15 residues. Germline V gives CDR1 LNHDA, CDR2 SQIVND (reference sequence). V was shortened by 3 bases and J by 4 bases, with 13 bases between the two germline ends. CDR3 DNA sequence: TGTGCCAGTAGTATTATCGCAGGGTCAAATCAGCCCCAGCATTTT. Translating it yields CASSIIAGSNQPQHF.